This paragraph covers one T cell receptor beta chain sequence. CDR3 length: 14 residues. The germline V and J ends were trimmed by 0 bases and 6 bases, with 12 bases remaining between them. CDR1 is MNHEY, CDR2 SVGAGI, per germline. Some clones are missing from TCRdb's copy, which holds only in-frame ones; the method was immunoSEQ multiplex PCR. Of over 150,000 clones in the sample, under 85% are singletons; the top ten hold about 7%. The data derive from a study of blood T cell repertoires in COVID-19. Study overall: Whether acute or convalescent, the COVID-19 samples came from the United States, Italy and Spain. Sample material is recorded as cDNA or gDNA derived from T cells, B-cell-depleted T cells, or PBMCs.

Sequencing input: peripheral blood. This TCR was sampled from a human donor in a cohort sampled during active COVID-19. J is TRBJ2-7 and V is TRBV6-5; tentatively, D is TRBD1 (6 bases). CDR3 loop: CASSYSTGWGEQYF. In DNA, the CDR3 is TGTGCCAGCAGTTACTCCACAGGGTGGGGCGAGCAGTACTTC.